This T cell receptor (beta chain) was documented in a study of blood T cell repertoires in COVID-19. Using immunoSEQ multiplex PCR, the repertoire was profiled, and TCRdb retains in-frame clones only, with some absent. This sample has around 450,000 clones, with 90% found just once. Germline lookup yields CDR1 SGDLS and CDR2 YYNGEE. This CDR3 is built from 15 residues. Trimming cost V 0 bases and J 0 bases, with 10 bases left between them. The J gene is TRBJ2-7, the V gene TRBV9, with D possibly being TRBD1 (5 bases). The specimen was PBMCs or T cells enriched from blood (not recorded which). The sequence derives from a man between 18 and 35 years old who had recovered from COVID-19. CDR3 protein: CASSVEGSPSYEQYF. In nucleotides, the CDR3 is TGTGCCAGCAGCGTAGAGGGGTCCCCCTCCTACGAGCAGTACTTC.